This TCR beta chain was profiled in a study of T cells in Graves' hyperthyroidism and ophthalmopathy. Ophthalmopathy patients all had a Clinical Activity Score of at least 3, a NOSPECS grade of at least 4 and disease under 3 months old. Amplified TCR beta CDR3 regions came from RNA transcripts. The HTBI primer set was used in a first-round RT-PCR of the TCR CDR3. TCRdb used MiXCR to reprocess the multiplex PCR reads, holding one entry per CDR3 protein. The sample lists roughly 290,000 distinct CDR3 sequences; about a sixth were seen once. V lost 7 bases, J lost 2 bases, and 17 bases lay in between. Germline values: CDR1 MNHNS, CDR2 SASEGT. This CDR3 region has 16 residues.

The V call is TRBV6-1, the J call TRBJ1-4; no clear D. This sequence originates from a woman aged 55-69 years with Graves' ophthalmopathy. The specimen was blood. CDR3 sequence reads: CASTPRVGTTNEKLFF. CDR3 DNA: TGTGCCAGCACCCCCCGCGTGGGTACGACTAATGAAAAACTGTTTTTT.